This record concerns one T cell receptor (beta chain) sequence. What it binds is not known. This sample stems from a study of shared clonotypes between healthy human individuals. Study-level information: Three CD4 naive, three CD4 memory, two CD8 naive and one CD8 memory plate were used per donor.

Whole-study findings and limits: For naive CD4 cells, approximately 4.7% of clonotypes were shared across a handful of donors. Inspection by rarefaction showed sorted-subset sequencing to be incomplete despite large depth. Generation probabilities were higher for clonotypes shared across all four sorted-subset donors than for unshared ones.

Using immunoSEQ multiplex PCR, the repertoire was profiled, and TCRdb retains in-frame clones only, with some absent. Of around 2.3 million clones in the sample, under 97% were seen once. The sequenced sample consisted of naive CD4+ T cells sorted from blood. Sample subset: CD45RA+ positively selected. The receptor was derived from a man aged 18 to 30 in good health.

CDR3 in amino acids: CASSLARAWGGYTF. The DNA of the CDR3 is TGTGCCAGCAGCTTAGCTCGGGCTTGGGGTGGCTACACCTTC. This chain uses TRBV7-2 with TRBJ1-2; D is uncertain. The CDR3 loop spans 14 amino acids. CDR1 is SGHTA, CDR2 FQGNSA, per germline. Trimming took 0 bases from V and 7 from J, leaving 12 bases between them.